This entry is about one T cell receptor beta chain. The antigen remains undetermined. The data were obtained in a study of T cell repertoires in cytomegalovirus infection. Background on the study: The study used recently identified HLA-C-restricted and well-studied HLA-B-restricted CMV epitopes. Matching HLA type and CMV infection were both indicated by public TCR beta signatures. Study-wide findings and caveats: Cumulative public TCR beta family frequency identified CMV carriers with the relevant HLA. Ex vivo responses were dominated by HLA-C-restricted CMV-specific TCR beta clonotypes.

One entry per CDR3 protein results from TCRdb running MiXCR on the reads. The table includes about 740,000 distinct CDR3 sequences, around 32% detected once. This CDR3 is built from 14 residues. Per the germline V gene, CDR1 is SGHNT and CDR2 is YYREEE (reference sequence). Trimming at V came to 4 bases and at J to 4 bases, leaving 4 bases not matched to a gene. The sequencing used cultured PBMCs, collected from culture after CMV antigen stimulation. The sequence was obtained from a human donor in good health (CMV status not recorded). Some clones in this sample may be carry-over from other donors' samples. The J gene is TRBJ1-3, the V gene TRBV5-4, with 8 bases aligning to TRBD1. CDR3 loop: CASSKQGGGNTIYF. The CDR3 DNA follows: TGTGCCAGCAGCAAACAGGGGGGAGGAAACACCATATATTTT.